This section outlines one TCR beta chain sequence together with its context. This sample is part of a study of CD8 T cells in Susac syndrome. Germline values: CDR1 SGHNT, CDR2 YENEEA. The V end lost 5 bases, the J end lost 2 bases, and 9 bases lay between the germline ends. The CDR3 runs 13 residues. RNA, at roughly 0.5 to 1 ug, was reverse transcribed with random hexamers. MiXCR, applied by TCRdb to the immunoSEQ multiplex PCR reads, yields one record per CDR3 protein. The sample contains approximately 120,000 distinct CDR3 sequences, around 94% of which appear only once. The chain employs TRBV11-3 and TRBJ2-5; D remains ambiguous. Sequenced sample: CD4+ T cells from PBMCs. This TCR came from a human donor in good health. The CDR3 reads CASSRSTQETQYF. The DNA of the CDR3 is TGTGCCAGCAGCCGTTCCACTCAAGAGACCCAGTACTTC.